A selection of T cell receptor beta chains follows, all from one sample in a study of OX40 agonist ivuxolimab in advanced cancers. Using immunoSEQ multiplex PCR, the repertoire was profiled, and TCRdb retains in-frame clones only, with some absent. The sample shows 70,000 or so clones, approximately 87% of them seen only once. The specimen comprised CD4+ or CD8+ T cells sorted from blood, sampled in a trial of the OX40 agonist ivuxolimab. The receptors come from an adult with an advanced solid tumor such as melanoma, head and neck, liver or kidney cancer. CDR3s include the opening cysteine and the closing phenylalanine or tryptophan. A D gene is named only where the DNA matches it firmly. Clone size is shown for a subset of rows, as once, few, many or a class of expanded clone.

NA	TRBV19	TRBJ1-3	TRBD1	TGTGCCAGTAGTACACGGAGACAGGGGAGCTCTGGAAACACCATATATTTT	CASSTRRQGSSGNTIYF
NA	TRBV7-2	TRBJ1-6	NA	TGTGCCAGCAGCTTAGAAAGCCGTATTGGTTCGGGGCTATCACCCCTCCACTTT	CASSLESRIGSGLSPLHF
NA	TRBV7-2	TRBJ2-1	NA	TGTGCCAGCAGCCAAGACTACGCCGGTAATGAGCAGTTCTTC	CASSQDYAGNEQFF
few	TRBV28	TRBJ2-7	NA	TGTGCCAGCAGTTTACCCCAGGGATTAGGAGGCTCCTACGAGCAGTACTTC	CASSLPQGLGGSYEQYF
NA	TRBV9	TRBJ1-5	TRBD1	TGTGCCAGCAGCGTAGGGGACAGGGTCGGTGAGCCCCAGCATTTT	CASSVGDRVGEPQHF
NA	TRBV6-6	TRBJ1-2	NA	TGTGCCAGCAGTCGGAGGAGGGATGGCTACACCTTC	CASSRRRDGYTF
NA	TRBV6-6	TRBJ2-1	NA	TGTGCCAGCACTTCCCTCGGACAGTCCTACAATGAGCAGTTCTTC	CASTSLGQSYNEQFF
NA	TRBV18	TRBJ2-1	TRBD1	TGTGCCAGCTCACCCCCCTCGGACAGGAGTGAGCAGTTCTTC	CASSPPSDRSEQFF
NA	TRBV25-1	TRBJ1-2	TRBD1	TGTGCCAGCAGTGAAGGGGAGACAGGGAAATATGGCTACACCTTC	CASSEGETGKYGYTF
NA	TRBV19	TRBJ1-3	NA	TGTGCCAGTAGTATAGATTATGGGCGGATCTCTGGAAACACCATATATTTT	CASSIDYGRISGNTIYF
few	TRBV7-2	TRBJ1-1	TRBD1	TGTGCCAGCAGCCGGGACAGGTACACTGAAGCTTTCTTT	CASSRDRYTEAFF
NA	TRBV21-1	TRBJ2-1	NA	TGTGCCAGCAGCCCGGGACTAGCGGATCACAATGAGCAGTTCTTC	CASSPGLADHNEQFF
NA	TRBV6-4	TRBJ2-2	NA	TGTGCCAGCAGACCTCTAGCTAACACCGGGGAGCTGTTTTTT	CASRPLANTGELFF
NA	TRBV9	TRBJ2-5	TRBD1	TGTGCCAGCAGCCCCACGGACAGGGGTCAAGAGACCCAGTACTTC	CASSPTDRGQETQYF
NA	TRBV5-1	TRBJ2-2	TRBD1	TGCGCCAGCAGCCCAACAGGGGGCGGAGGAACCGGGGAGCTGTTTTTT	CASSPTGGGGTGELFF
NA	TRBV7-9	TRBJ1-1	NA	TGTGCCAGCAGCCTCCGTGGGGGCGCATACACTGAAGCTTTCTTT	CASSLRGGAYTEAFF
NA	TRBV7-9	TRBJ2-3	NA	TGTGCCAGCAGCTTAGGGGCAGGACTCACAGATACGCAGTATTTT	CASSLGAGLTDTQYF
NA	TRBV27	TRBJ2-1	TRBD2	TGTGCCAGCAGTTTATGGGCTGCTAGCGGGGTGACCTACAATGAGCAGTTCTTC	CASSLWAASGVTYNEQFF
NA	TRBV2	TRBJ2-5	NA	TGTGCCAGCACCCTATCGGACGGACTTCAAGAGACCCAGTACTTC	CASTLSDGLQETQYF
NA	TRBV9	TRBJ2-3	NA	TGTGCCAGCAGCCCCAGGGGGAATAGCGGGGGCACAGATACGCAGTATTTT	CASSPRGNSGGTDTQYF
once	TRBV2	TRBJ2-7	NA	TGTGCCAGCAGTGGCGCCCTCAATCTAGGCTCCGAGCAGTACTTC	CASSGALNLGSEQYF
NA	TRBV5-4	TRBJ2-3	TRBD2	TGTGCCAGCAGCTTACCCGGGACTAGCGCGAGCACAGATACGCAGTATTTT	CASSLPGTSASTDTQYF
NA	TRBV7-9	TRBJ1-2	NA	TGTGCCAGCAGCTCAGACGGGCCAACCTATGGCTACACCTTC	CASSSDGPTYGYTF
NA	TRBV28	TRBJ1-2	NA	TGTGCCAGCAGCAGATCGGGCAGAAGGAACTATGGCTACACCTTC	CASSRSGRRNYGYTF
once	TRBV5-1	TRBJ2-2	TRBD1	TGCGCCAGTAAACCACAGGGGGCGAGGACCGGGGAGCTGTTTTTT	CASKPQGARTGELFF
NA	TRBV10-3	TRBJ1-2	NA	TGTGCCATCAGTGAAGGCCCCTTAACTATCGGCTACACCTTC	CAISEGPLTIGYTF
NA	TRBV11-3	TRBJ1-5	NA	TGTGCCAGCAGCTTATGGAACGGCGGGAATCAGCCCCAGCATTTT	CASSLWNGGNQPQHF
NA	TRBV7-9	TRBJ2-1	TRBD2	TGTGCCAGCAGCTTGGTAGCGGGAGCCTACAATGAGCAGTTCTTC	CASSLVAGAYNEQFF
NA	TRBV29-1	TRBJ2-5	NA	TGCAGCGTTGGAACAGAGACCCAGTACTTC	CSVGTETQYF
NA	TRBV27	TRBJ2-2	NA	TGTGCCAGCAGTACTCGGACTTTTTACACCGGGGAGCTGTTTTTT	CASSTRTFYTGELFF
once	TRBV5-5	TRBJ1-3	NA	TGTGCCAGCAGCTTGGCGGTTCAATTACAGACAACACGGGTCTGGAACACCATATATTTT	CASSLAVQLQTTRVWNTIYF
NA	TRBV7-2	TRBJ1-2	TRBD1	TGTGCCAGCAGCTGGAGGGGACAGGCCTATGGCTACACCTTC	CASSWRGQAYGYTF
few	TRBV28	TRBJ2-5	NA	TGTGCCAGCAGCTCAGGACCCATCCGGGAGACCCAGTACTTC	CASSSGPIRETQYF
NA	TRBV19	TRBJ2-7	NA	TGTGCCAGTAGTCCACCGGACAGTCTCGGGGCCTACGAGCAGTACTTC	CASSPPDSLGAYEQYF
NA	TRBV10-3	TRBJ2-7	NA	TGTGCCATCAGTGGGTCCAGGGAAGCCTACGAGCAGTACTTC	CAISGSREAYEQYF
few	TRBV27	TRBJ1-1	NA	TGTGCCAGCAGACTTATTGCCAGTAACACTGAAGCTTTCTTT	CASRLIASNTEAFF
NA	TRBV12-5	TRBJ2-1	NA	TGTGCTAGTGGTTTGAGGGAAGCTCTAACCTACAATGAGCAGTTCTTC	CASGLREALTYNEQFF
NA	TRBV9	TRBJ2-5	TRBD2	TGTGCCAGCAGTGAGGGAGGGGCGGGGGAGCAGTACTTC	CASSEGGAGEQYF
NA	TRBV23-1	TRBJ1-4	NA	TGCGCCACAGGGCCCGGGCAACGAAAAACTGTTTTT	CATGPGQRKTVF
NA	TRBV15	TRBJ2-6	NA	TGTGCCACCAGCCGGACTGACTCTGGGGCCAACGTCCTGACTTTC	CATSRTDSGANVLTF
NA	TRBV6-5	TRBJ2-1	NA	TGTGCCAGCAGAAGAGTCCAGACCTACAATGAGCAGTTCTTC	CASRRVQTYNEQFF
NA	TRBV6-5	TRBJ2-7	NA	TGTGCCAGCAGTTATGACCGATCCTACGAGCAGTACTTC	CASSYDRSYEQYF
NA	TRBV27	TRBJ1-5	TRBD1	TGTGCCAGCAGTTCAGGGGGTCAGCCCCAGCATTTT	CASSSGGQPQHF
NA	TRBV10-1	TRBJ2-6	NA	TGCGCCAGCAGTCTCAAACTAATCGCACAAAGTCGGGCCAACGTCCTGACTTTC	CASSLKLIAQSRANVLTF
NA	TRBV7-8	TRBJ1-2	NA	TGTGCCAGCAGCTTAGCGGGGGCAGACCCTAGGGGCTACACCTTC	CASSLAGADPRGYTF
NA	TRBV10-3	TRBJ2-5	NA	TGTGCCATCAGTGAGGCGGACAGCGGCCCTGCACAAGAGACCCAGTACTTC	CAISEADSGPAQETQYF
NA	TRBV6-4	TRBJ2-5	NA	TGTGCCATCCCTCGAGAGTTGGAGACCCAGTACTTC	CAIPRELETQYF
NA	TRBV30	TRBJ1-1	NA	TGTGCCTGGAGTATGGGCTCGACTGAAGCTTTCTTT	CAWSMGSTEAFF
NA	TRBV21-1	TRBJ1-4	NA	TGTGCCAGCAGCAAAGCCGGGACAGGGTGGGAGCTTACAACTAATGAAAAACTGTTTTTT	CASSKAGTGWELTTNEKLFF
NA	TRBV5-5	TRBJ2-7	TRBD1	TGTGCCAGCAGCTTGGACAGGGGACAAGAGCAGTACTTC	CASSLDRGQEQYF